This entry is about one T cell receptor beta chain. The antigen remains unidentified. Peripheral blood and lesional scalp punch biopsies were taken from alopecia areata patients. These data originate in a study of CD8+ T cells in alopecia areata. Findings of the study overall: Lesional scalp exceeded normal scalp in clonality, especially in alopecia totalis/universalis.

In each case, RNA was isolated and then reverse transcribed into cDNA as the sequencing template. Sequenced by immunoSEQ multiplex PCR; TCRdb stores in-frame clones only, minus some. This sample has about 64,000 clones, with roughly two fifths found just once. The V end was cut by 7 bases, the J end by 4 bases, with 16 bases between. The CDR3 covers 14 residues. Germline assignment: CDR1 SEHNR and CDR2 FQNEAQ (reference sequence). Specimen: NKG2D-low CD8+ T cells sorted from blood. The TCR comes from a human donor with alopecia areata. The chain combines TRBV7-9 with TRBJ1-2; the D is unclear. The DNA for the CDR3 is TGTGCCAGCACCCCCATTCTGGAGAGCTATGGCTACACCTTC. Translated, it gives CASTPILESYGYTF.